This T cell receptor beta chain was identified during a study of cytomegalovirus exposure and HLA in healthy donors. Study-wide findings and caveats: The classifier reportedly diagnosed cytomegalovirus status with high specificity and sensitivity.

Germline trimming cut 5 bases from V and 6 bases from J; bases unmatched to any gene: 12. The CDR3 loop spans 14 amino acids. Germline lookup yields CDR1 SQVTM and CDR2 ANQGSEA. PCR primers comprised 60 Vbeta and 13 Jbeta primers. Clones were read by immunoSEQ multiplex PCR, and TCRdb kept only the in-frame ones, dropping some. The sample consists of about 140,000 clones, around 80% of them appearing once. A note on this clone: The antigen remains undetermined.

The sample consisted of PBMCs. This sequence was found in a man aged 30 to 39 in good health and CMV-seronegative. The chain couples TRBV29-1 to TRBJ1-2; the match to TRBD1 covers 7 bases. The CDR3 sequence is CSVLNRGPSDGYTF. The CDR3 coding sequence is TGCAGCGTTCTCAACAGGGGACCTTCGGATGGCTACACCTTC.